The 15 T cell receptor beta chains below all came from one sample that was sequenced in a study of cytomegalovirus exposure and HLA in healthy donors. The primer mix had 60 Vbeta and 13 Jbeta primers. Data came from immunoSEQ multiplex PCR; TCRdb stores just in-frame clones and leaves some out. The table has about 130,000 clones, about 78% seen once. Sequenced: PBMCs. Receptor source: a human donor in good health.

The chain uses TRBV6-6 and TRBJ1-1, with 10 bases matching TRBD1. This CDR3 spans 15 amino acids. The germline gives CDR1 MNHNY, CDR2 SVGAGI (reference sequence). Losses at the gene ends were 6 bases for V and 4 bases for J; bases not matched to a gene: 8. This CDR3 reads CASSPRDRGRTEAFF. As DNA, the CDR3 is TGTGCCAGCAGCCCCAGGGACAGGGGTCGCACTGAAGCTTTCTTT.

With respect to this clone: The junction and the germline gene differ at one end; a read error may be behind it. The CDR3 DNA follows: TGTGCCAGCTCAAGACTCTCCCACAATGAGCAGTTCTTC. It encodes CASSRLSHNEQFF. The chain joins TRBV6-5 to TRBJ2-1, with no clear D. The CDR3 runs 13 residues. Germline loops: CDR1 MNHEY, CDR2 SVGAGI.

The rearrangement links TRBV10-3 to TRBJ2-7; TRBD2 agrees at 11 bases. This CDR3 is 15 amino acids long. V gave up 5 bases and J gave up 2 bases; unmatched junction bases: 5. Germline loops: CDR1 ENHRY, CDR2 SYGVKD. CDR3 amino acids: CAISSTSGSPYEQYF. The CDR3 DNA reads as TGTGCCATCAGTAGTACTAGCGGGAGTCCCTACGAGCAGTACTTC.

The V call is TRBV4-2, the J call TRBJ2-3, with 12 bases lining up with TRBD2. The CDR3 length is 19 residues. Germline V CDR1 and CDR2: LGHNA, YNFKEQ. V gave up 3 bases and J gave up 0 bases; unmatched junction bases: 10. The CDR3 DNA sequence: TGTGCCAGCAGCCAGGAGGGGACTAGCGGGCTAAGGAGCACAGATACGCAGTATTTT. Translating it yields CASSQEGTSGLRSTDTQYF.

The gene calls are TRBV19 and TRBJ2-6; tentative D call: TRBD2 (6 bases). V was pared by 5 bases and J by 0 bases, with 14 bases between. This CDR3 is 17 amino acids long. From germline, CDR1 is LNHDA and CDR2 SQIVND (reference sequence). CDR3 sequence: CASSVRRVGSGANVLTF. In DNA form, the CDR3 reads TGTGCCAGTAGTGTTCGGAGGGTCGGCTCTGGGGCCAACGTCCTGACTTTC.

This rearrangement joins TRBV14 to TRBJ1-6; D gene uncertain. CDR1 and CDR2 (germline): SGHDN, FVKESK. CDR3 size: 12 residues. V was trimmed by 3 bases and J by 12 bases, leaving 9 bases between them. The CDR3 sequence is CASSHYALPLHF. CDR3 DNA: TGTGCCAGCAGCCACTACGCCTTACCCCTCCACTTT.

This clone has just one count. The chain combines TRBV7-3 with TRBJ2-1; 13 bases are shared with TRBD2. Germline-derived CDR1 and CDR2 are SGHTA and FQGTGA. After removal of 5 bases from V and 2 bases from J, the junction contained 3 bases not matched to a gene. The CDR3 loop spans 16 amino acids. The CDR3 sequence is CASSQLAGGPYNEQFF. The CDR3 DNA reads TGTGCCAGCAGCCAACTAGCGGGAGGGCCCTACAATGAGCAGTTCTTC.

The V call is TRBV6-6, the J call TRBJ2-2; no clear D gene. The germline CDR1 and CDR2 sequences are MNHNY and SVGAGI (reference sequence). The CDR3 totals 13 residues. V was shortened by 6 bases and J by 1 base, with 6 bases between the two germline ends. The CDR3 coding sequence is TGTGCCAGCAGCCGACAGAACACCGGGGAGCTGTTTTTT. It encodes CASSRQNTGELFF.

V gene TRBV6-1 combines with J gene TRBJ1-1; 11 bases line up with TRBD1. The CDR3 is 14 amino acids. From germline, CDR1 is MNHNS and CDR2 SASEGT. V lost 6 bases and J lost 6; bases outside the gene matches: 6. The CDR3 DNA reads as TGTGCCAGCAGCCGCCCGGGACAGGGGGCTGAAGCTTTCTTT. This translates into CASSRPGQGAEAFF.

The CDR3 sequence: CASRTSDRSYEQYF. Here the CDR3 DNA reads TGTGCCAGCAGGACTAGCGACCGATCCTACGAGCAGTACTTC. The V call is TRBV6-5, the J call TRBJ2-7; TRBD2 aligns across 8 bases. Losses at the gene ends were 6 bases for V and 1 base for J; bases not matched to a gene: 5. Germline loops: CDR1 MNHEY, CDR2 SVGAGI. The CDR3 spans 14 residues.

The CDR3 sequence is CASSPGQGVDIQYF. CDR3 DNA: TGTGCCAGCAGCCCAGGACAGGGGGTGGACATTCAGTACTTC. V gene TRBV5-4 combines with J gene TRBJ2-4, with 10 bases identical to TRBD1. Per the germline V gene, CDR1 is SGHNT and CDR2 is YYREEE (reference sequence). This CDR3 spans 14 amino acids. The V segment lost 4 bases and the J segment 8 bases; nucleotides outside the gene matches: 6.

This chain's CDR3 is CASSPVKDQGGEEKLFF. Here the CDR3 DNA reads TGTGCCAGCTCACCAGTTAAAGATCAGGGGGGAGAAGAAAAACTGTTTTTT. This chain links TRBV18 with TRBJ1-4, with TRBD1 matching over 7 bases. Unmatched junction bases numbered 14, after V lost 2 bases and J lost 8 bases. The CDR3 has 17 residues. Germline CDR1 reads KGHSH; CDR2 reads LQKENI. The full variable domain, completed using reference TRBV18 and TRBJ1-4, is NAGVMQNPRHLVRRRGQEARLRCSPMKGHSHVYWYRQLPEEGLKFMVYLQKENIIDESGMPKERFSAEFPKEGPSILRIQQVVRGDSAAYFCASSPVKDQGGEEKLFFGSGTQLSVL.

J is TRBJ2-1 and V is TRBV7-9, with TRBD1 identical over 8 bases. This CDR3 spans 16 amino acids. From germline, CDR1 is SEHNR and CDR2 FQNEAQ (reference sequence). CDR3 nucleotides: TGTTCCAACTCGAGAAAAGGACAGGGTCCCTACAATGAGCAGTTCTTC. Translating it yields CSNSRKGQGPYNEQFF.

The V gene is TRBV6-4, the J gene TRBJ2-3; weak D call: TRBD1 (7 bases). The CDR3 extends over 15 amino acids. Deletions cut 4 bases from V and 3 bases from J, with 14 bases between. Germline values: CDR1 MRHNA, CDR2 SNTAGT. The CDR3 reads CASSGPGGTTDTQYF. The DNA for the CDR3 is TGTGCCAGCAGTGGGCCAGGGGGGACGACAGATACGCAGTATTTT.

CDR3: CASSEQGWSPLHF. As DNA, the CDR3 is TGTGCCAGCAGTGAACAGGGCTGGTCACCCCTCCACTTT. The chain combines TRBV2 with TRBJ1-6; the D gene is possibly TRBD1 (5 bases). Germline CDR1 reads SNHLY; CDR2 reads FYNNEI. The CDR3 runs to 13 residues. Between the trimmed V and J ends, which lost 2 bases and 10 bases, there was a span of 9 bases.